Here is one TCR beta chain with its context. The antigen is not known. Germline V gene data show CDR1 as MNHEY and CDR2 as SVGAGI. After removal of 2 bases from V and 0 bases from J, the junction contained 6 bases not matched to a gene. The CDR3 has 16 amino acids. The data stem from a study of cytomegalovirus exposure and HLA in healthy donors. Background on the study: Both the roughly 120 validation repertoires and the approximately 700 first-cohort repertoires used the same platform, as reported by a later analysis. Study results and limitations: TCR beta chains numbering some 150 were designated cytomegalovirus-associated. Some public TCRs appeared in many individuals, while most sequences were rare.

TCRdb keeps only in-frame clones here, not all; method: immunoSEQ multiplex PCR. The data show some 170,000 clones, less than 90% seen once. The sequencing input was PBMCs. The rearrangement joins TRBV6-5 to TRBJ2-5, with 7 bases fitting TRBD2. The TCR originated in a man aged 25 to 40 in good health and CMV-seropositive. The CDR3 DNA follows: TGTGCCAGCAGTTACGCGGCGGGGGTGTACCAAGAGACCCAGTACTTC. This sequence encodes CASSYAAGVYQETQYF.